Below are 20 T cell receptor beta chains sequenced from a single sample in a study of cytomegalovirus exposure and HLA in healthy donors. With 60 Vbeta and 13 Jbeta primers, the PCR was carried out. Produced via immunoSEQ multiplex PCR; TCRdb's table is partial and in-frame only. This sample has approximately 100,000 clones, with approximately 80% found just once. The sequencing input was PBMCs. The receptors stem from a woman between 40 and 50 years old in good health and CMV-seronegative.

This chain connects TRBV6-6 to TRBJ1-1, with no clear D. The V end was cut by 5 bases, the J end by 6 bases, with 16 bases between. The CDR3 sequence is 14 residues long. Germline assignment: CDR1 MNHNY and CDR2 SVGAGI (reference sequence). The CDR3 loop reads CASSPLRQEPEAFF. Here the CDR3 DNA reads TGTGCCAGCAGTCCCCTGCGTCAGGAACCTGAAGCTTTCTTT.

The rearrangement uses TRBV19 and TRBJ1-2, with D possibly matching TRBD1 (5 bases). The CDR3 is 13 amino acids. V lost 5 bases and J lost 0, with 7 bases in between. The germline V gene has CDR1 LNHDA and CDR2 SQIVND (reference sequence). CDR3 loop: CASSVTANYGYTF. Written as DNA, the CDR3 is TGTGCCAGTAGTGTGACAGCTAACTATGGCTACACCTTC.

The chain uses TRBV5-4 and TRBJ1-3; D perhaps matches TRBD1 (5 bases). V was trimmed by 0 bases and J by 4 bases, leaving 14 bases between them. This CDR3 spans 16 amino acids. The germline gives CDR1 SGHNT, CDR2 YYREEE (reference sequence). The CDR3 sequence is CASSLGGPPVGNTIYF. The CDR3 coding sequence is TGTGCCAGCAGCTTGGGGGGCCCTCCCGTCGGAAACACCATATATTTT.

This chain joins TRBV7-2 and TRBJ1-5, with a weak D call TRBD1 (5 bases). The CDR3 sequence is 16 residues long. V gave up 1 base and J gave up 5 bases, with 15 bases separating them. Germline CDR1 is SGHTA and CDR2 is FQGNSA. The DNA of the CDR3 is TGTGCCAGCAGCTTAGGTGACGGGGGGGGTCATCAGCCCCAGCATTTT. Translation: CASSLGDGGGHQPQHF.

The genes are TRBV6-5 and TRBJ2-1, with 8 bases matching TRBD2. V lost 4 bases to trimming and J lost 9 bases; unmatched junction nucleotides: 8. CDR1 is MNHEY and CDR2 is SVGAGI in the germline V gene. The CDR3 has 14 residues. The CDR3 is CASSSFGGAFEQFF. Here the CDR3 DNA reads TGTGCCAGCAGTTCCTTCGGGGGGGCCTTTGAGCAGTTCTTC.

The chain couples TRBV4-1 to TRBJ1-4; 7 bases are shared with TRBD1. V lost 1 base and J lost 7; bases outside the gene matches: 6. The CDR3 consists of 15 residues. Per the germline V gene, CDR1 is MGHRA and CDR2 is YSYEKL. The CDR3 nucleotides read TGCGCCAGCAGCCAAGTCACAGGGGAAGGTGAAAAACTGTTTTTT. Amino acids: CASSQVTGEGEKLFF.

Turning to this clone: Lacking the conserved final phenylalanine or tryptophan, this CDR3 likely reflects a read error. The chain links TRBV25-1 to TRBJ1-4; tentative D call: TRBD1 (6 bases). Trimming removed 4 bases from V and 7 bases from J, with 10 bases in between. Germline CDR1 MGHDK, CDR2 SYGVNS. CDR3 size: 13 residues. The CDR3 DNA is TGTGCCAGCAGTGCAACAGGGCGTGAAAAACTGTTTGTT. This gives the protein CASSATGREKLFV.

The chain couples TRBV30 to TRBJ1-6; D is possibly TRBD1 (6 bases). Germline-derived CDR1 and CDR2 are GTSNPN and SVGIG (reference sequence). The CDR3 is made up of 15 amino acids. Trimming left V 5 bases short and J 8 bases short, with 19 bases between. CDR3 sequence: CAWGNGGPWDSPLHF. As DNA, the CDR3 is TGTGCCTGGGGGAACGGGGGGCCTTGGGATTCACCCCTCCACTTT.

A single count supports this clone. V usage is TRBV5-5 and J usage is TRBJ2-5; maybe TRBD2 (5 bases). The CDR3 sequence is 14 residues long. V was pared by 0 bases and J by 4 bases, with 10 bases between. CDR1 and CDR2 (germline): SGHKS, YYEKEE (reference sequence). DNA of the CDR3: TGTGCCAGCAGCTTGGGCCTAGCAGCAGAGACCCAGTACTTC. Protein sequence: CASSLGLAAETQYF.

The genes are TRBV19 and TRBJ2-7; no clear D gene. In germline, CDR1 is LNHDA, CDR2 SQIVND (reference sequence). The CDR3 contains 10 residues. V was pared by 11 bases and J by 6 bases, with 11 bases between. The CDR3 bases are TGTGCCTGCGGAGATCCCGAGCAGTACTTC. The encoded protein is CACGDPEQYF.

Comment on this clone: No conserved phenylalanine or tryptophan is present at the end of the CDR3, so a read error is the likely explanation. The chain carries TRBV4-1 and TRBJ1-5; D not resolved. The CDR3 covers 16 residues. CDR1 MGHRA and CDR2 YSYEKL come from the germline V gene. V was pared by 2 bases and J by 4 bases, with 15 bases between. This CDR3 reads CASSQNDITVNQPQHV. CDR3 DNA sequence: TGCGCCAGCAGCCAAAATGACATCACAGTGAATCAGCCCCAGCATGTT.

On this clone: At one of its ends the junction is not consistent with the germline gene, which may arise from a read error. Other DNA sequences of this sample code for an identical CDR3. The CDR3 region is CASSSTGVQETQYF. CDR3 bases: TGTGCCAGTAGCTCCACAGGCGTCCAAGAGACCCAGTACTTC. The rearrangement links TRBV11-2 to TRBJ2-5; D is perhaps TRBD1 (5 bases). Per germline, CDR1 SGHAT and CDR2 FQNNGV. The CDR3 is 14 residues long.

CDR3: CASSFRIGESPLHF. CDR3 nucleotides: TGTGCCAGCAGCTTTAGGATAGGGGAATCACCCCTCCACTTT. The chain uses TRBV5-4 and TRBJ1-6; D is perhaps TRBD1 (5 bases). The CDR3 is made up of 14 amino acids. Germline V lookup: CDR1 SGHNT, CDR2 YYREEE (reference sequence). Trimming took off 2 bases at V and 10 bases at J, with 13 bases between the two ends.

A few counts support this clone. V and J are TRBV27 and TRBJ2-1; D not resolved. The CDR3 has 13 amino acids. V shed 8 bases and J shed 6 bases, with 14 bases lying between them. Germline loops: CDR1 MNHEY, CDR2 SMNVEV (reference sequence). The CDR3 spells CASGQPGVNEQFF. The CDR3 DNA reads TGTGCCAGCGGTCAACCGGGTGTCAATGAGCAGTTCTTC.

The rearrangement links TRBV27 to TRBJ1-1; TRBD1 aligns across 7 bases. CDR1 MNHEY and CDR2 SMNVEV come from the germline V gene (reference sequence). V was clipped by 5 bases and J by 6 bases; unmatched bases: 18. This CDR3 contains 17 residues. The CDR3 bases are TGTGCCAGCAGTCCACAGGGGATCGGGACAGTTAACGCTGAAGCTTTCTTT. It translates to CASSPQGIGTVNAEAFF.

J is TRBJ1-5 and V is TRBV10-2; a weak D match, TRBD1 (5 bases). This CDR3 comprises 14 residues. The germline gives CDR1 WSHSY, CDR2 SAAADI. V was pared by 6 bases and J by 4 bases, with 13 bases between. The CDR3 region is CASSEGVRNQPQHF. CDR3 in DNA: TGCGCCAGCAGCGAAGGGGTCCGGAATCAGCCCCAGCATTTT.

The V call is TRBV4-2, the J call TRBJ1-2, with a weak D call TRBD1 (6 bases). Germline V CDR1 and CDR2: LGHNA, YNFKEQ. Trimming pared 1 base from V and 3 bases from J, leaving 12 bases between. This CDR3 is built from 15 residues. The CDR3 nucleotides are TGTGCCAGCAGCCAAGCGACAGGTGTCTACTATGGCTACACCTTC. This gives the protein CASSQATGVYYGYTF.

This chain links TRBV30 with TRBJ2-4; D ambiguous. V gave up 4 bases and J gave up 0 bases, with 7 bases separating them. Germline CDR1 and CDR2: GTSNPN and SVGIG (reference sequence). The CDR3 runs 13 residues. CDR3 in DNA: TGTGCCTGGATCGAGATAGCCAAAAACATTCAGTACTTC. It specifies CAWIEIAKNIQYF.

The rearrangement joins TRBV5-1 to TRBJ2-1, with TRBD1 matching 8 bases. With 4 bases clipped from V and 6 bases from J, the junction kept 12 bases outside the gene matches. Germline V gene sequence: CDR1 SGHRS, CDR2 YFSETQ. This CDR3 region has 16 residues. The CDR3 protein is CASSLLPGTGLNEQFF. The CDR3 DNA reads TGCGCCAGCAGCCTATTACCCGGGACAGGACTCAATGAGCAGTTCTTC.

The chain combines TRBV2 with TRBJ1-4; the match to TRBD1 covers 8 bases. The V gene end was trimmed by 6 bases and the J gene end by 14 bases; junction bases not matched to a gene: 29. CDR1 and CDR2 from the germline V gene are SNHLY and FYNNEI. The CDR3 has 19 amino acids. CDR3 in amino acids: CASSLSWASLRQGSIGLFF. CDR3 bases: TGTGCCAGCAGCCTATCCTGGGCTAGTTTGAGACAGGGGTCTATCGGGCTGTTTTTT. Full variable domain (outside the CDR3, taken from reference TRBV2 and TRBJ1-4): EPEVTQTPSHQVTQMGQEVILRCVPISNHLYFYWYRQILGQKVEFLVSFYNNEISEKSEIFDDQFSVERPDGSNFTLKIRSTKLEDSAMYFCASSLSWASLRQGSIGLFFGSGTQLSVL.